Sequencing of this T cell receptor beta chain was carried out in a study of blood T cell repertoires in COVID-19. As for the study in general: The analysed material was cDNA or gDNA that came from T cells, B-cell-depleted T cells, or PBMCs.

Original data processing: Estimates of nucleated cell counts were drawn from the amplification of reference gene primers. Clones were sequenced by immunoSEQ multiplex PCR, and TCRdb holds only the in-frame ones, with some missing. That table is the source of V, J and clone size, and D and trimming were worked out from the DNA. The repertoire holds roughly 120,000 clones, with roughly 86% as singletons. The CDR3 has 12 amino acids. The V gene's germline CDR1 is KGHSH and CDR2 LQKENI. V was cut by 5 bases and J by 2 bases, with 6 bases left in between. V and J are TRBV18 and TRBJ1-1; D is ambiguous. This receptor was taken from a human donor in a cohort sampled during active COVID-19. Sequenced material: peripheral blood. This CDR3 is CASSYINTEAFF. CDR3 coding DNA: TGTGCCAGCTCATACATTAACACTGAAGCTTTCTTT. The complete variable domain, with remaining parts taken from reference TRBV18 and TRBJ1-1, reads NAGVMQNPRHLVRRRGQEARLRCSPMKGHSHVYWYRQLPEEGLKFMVYLQKENIIDESGMPKERFSAEFPKEGPSILRIQQVVRGDSAAYFCASSYINTEAFFGQGTRLTVV.